Listed below are T cell receptor beta chains from one sample, sequenced in a study of post-analysis software for immune sequencing data. MiXCR was run by TCRdb on the PCR reads, yielding one entry per CDR3 protein. The sample consists of 740,000 or so distinct CDR3 sequences, roughly 58% of them appearing once. The sample taken for sequencing was blood. These receptor sequences come from a girl aged 10 to 17 with multiple sclerosis. The CDR3 runs from the conserved cysteine through the conserved F or W. The D gene is left open where the match is weak.

v_gene	j_gene	d_gene	CDR3aa
TRBV3-1	TRBJ1-2	TRBD1	CASSQGRTGENYGYTF
TRBV5-6	TRBJ2-7	TRBD1	CASSLEETGVPYEQYF
TRBV5-1	TRBJ2-3	TRBD1	CASSYRDRNTDTQYF
TRBV7-2	TRBJ2-3	.	CASSLVAGGSDTQYF
TRBV20-1	TRBJ2-1	TRBD2	CSAIPPTSGRYNEQFF
TRBV6-1	TRBJ1-2	TRBD1	CASRGQAGYGYTF
TRBV20-1	TRBJ2-1	TRBD2	CSASTPGGSNEQFF
TRBV20-1	TRBJ2-3	.	CSADRQSDTQYF
TRBV7-9	TRBJ2-7	.	CASSLGAGFSYEQYF
TRBV2	TRBJ2-1	.	CASSVQNYNEQFF
TRBV20-1	TRBJ1-5	TRBD1	CSATGQGYNQPQHF
TRBV29-1	TRBJ2-1	.	CSVETGDTFLNEQFF
TRBV3-1	.	.	CASSQGLPGAPEQYF
TRBV6-5	TRBJ2-1	TRBD2	CASSYGLAPGYEQDF
TRBV5-1	TRBJ2-5	TRBD2	CASSFMASGRSETQYF
TRBV5-1	TRBJ2-7	TRBD1	CASSPDREHEQYF
TRBV12-5	TRBJ2-7	.	CASYEAGASPEQYF